This T cell receptor beta chain was recorded in a study of blood T cell repertoires in COVID-19. Study details: Spain, Italy and the United States supplied samples that represented acute and convalescent COVID-19. PBMCs, B-cell-depleted T cells, or T cells were the source of the cDNA or gDNA that made up the material.

This clone was seen once. Patients in Seattle were enrolled during active infection, then followed longitudinally. Clones were sequenced by immunoSEQ multiplex PCR, and TCRdb holds only the in-frame ones, with some missing. The sample has 150,000 to 200,000 clones, 86% seen once; the top ten hold 11%. The specimen sequenced was peripheral blood. The clonotype comes from an older woman with COVID-19, enrolled during active disease.

CDR3 residues: CASSQRNRGGYTF. The CDR3 region has the DNA TGCGCCAGCAGCCAACGAAACAGGGGCGGCTACACCTTC. The chain employs TRBV4-1 and TRBJ1-2, with 7 nucleotides matching TRBD1. J gave up 8 bases and V 2 bases, and 5 bases lay outside the gene matches. CDR3 length equals 13 residues. CDR1 is MGHRA and CDR2 is YSYEKL in the germline V gene.